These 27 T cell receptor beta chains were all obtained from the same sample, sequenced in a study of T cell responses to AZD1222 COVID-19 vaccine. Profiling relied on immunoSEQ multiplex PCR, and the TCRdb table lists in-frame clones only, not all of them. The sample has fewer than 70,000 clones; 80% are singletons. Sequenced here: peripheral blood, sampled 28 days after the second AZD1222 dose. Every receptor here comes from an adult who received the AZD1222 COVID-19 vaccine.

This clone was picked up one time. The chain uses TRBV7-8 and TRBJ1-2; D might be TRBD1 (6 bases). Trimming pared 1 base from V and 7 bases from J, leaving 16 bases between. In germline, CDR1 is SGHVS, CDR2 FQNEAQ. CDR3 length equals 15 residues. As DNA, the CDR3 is TGTGCCAGCAGCTTAGACAGGGTAATCTCAGCTGGCTACACCTTC. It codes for CASSLDRVISAGYTF.

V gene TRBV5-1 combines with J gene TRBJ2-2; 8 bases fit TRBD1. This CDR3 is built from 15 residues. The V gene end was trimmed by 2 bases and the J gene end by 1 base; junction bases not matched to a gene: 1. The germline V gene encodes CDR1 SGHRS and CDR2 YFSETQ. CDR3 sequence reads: CASSLGQGNTGELFF. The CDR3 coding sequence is TGCGCCAGCAGCTTAGGACAGGGGAACACCGGGGAGCTGTTTTTT. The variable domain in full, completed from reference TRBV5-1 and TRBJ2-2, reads KAGVTQTPRYLIKTRGQQVTLSCSPISGHRSVSWYQQTPGQGLQFLFEYFSETQRNKGNFPGRFSGRQFSNSRSEMNVSTLELGDSALYLCASSLGQGNTGELFFGEGSRLTVL.

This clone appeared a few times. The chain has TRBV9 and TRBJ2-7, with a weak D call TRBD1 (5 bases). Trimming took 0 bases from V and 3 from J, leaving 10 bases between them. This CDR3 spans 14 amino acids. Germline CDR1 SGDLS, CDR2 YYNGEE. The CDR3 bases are TGTGCCAGCAGCGTAGCAGGGTCGGTCTACGAGCAGTACTTC. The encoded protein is CASSVAGSVYEQYF.

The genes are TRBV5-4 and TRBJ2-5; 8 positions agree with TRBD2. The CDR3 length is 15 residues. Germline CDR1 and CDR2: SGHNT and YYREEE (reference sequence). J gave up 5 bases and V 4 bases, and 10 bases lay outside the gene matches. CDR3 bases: TGTGCCAGCAGCACCCCCACAGCGGGGGTTGAGACCCAGTACTTC. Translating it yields CASSTPTAGVETQYF.

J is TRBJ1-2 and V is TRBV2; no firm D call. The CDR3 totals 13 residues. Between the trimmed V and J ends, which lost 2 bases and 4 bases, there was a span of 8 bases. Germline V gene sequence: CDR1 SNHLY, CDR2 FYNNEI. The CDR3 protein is CASSENSPYGYTF. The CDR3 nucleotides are TGTGCCAGCAGTGAAAACAGCCCCTATGGCTACACCTTC.

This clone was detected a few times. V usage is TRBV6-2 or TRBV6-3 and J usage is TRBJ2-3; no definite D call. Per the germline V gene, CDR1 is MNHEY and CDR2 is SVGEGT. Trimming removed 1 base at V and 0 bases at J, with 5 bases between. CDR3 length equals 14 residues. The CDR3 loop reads CASSYLKSTDTQYF. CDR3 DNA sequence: TGTGCCAGCAGTTACTTGAAAAGCACAGATACGCAGTATTTT.

The CDR3 here is CASSLATPSIDLEQFF. CDR3 nucleotide sequence: TGTGCCAGCAGCTTAGCGACCCCCAGTATTGATTTGGAACAGTTCTTC. The gene calls are TRBV13 and TRBJ2-1; no clear D. The V end lost 1 base, the J end lost 13 bases, and 23 bases lay between the germline ends. This CDR3 region has 16 residues. CDR1 and CDR2 from the germline V gene are PRHDT and FYEKMQ (reference sequence). Variable domain in full (rest from reference TRBV13 and TRBJ2-1): AAGVIQSPRHLIKEKRETATLKCYPIPRHDTVYWYQQGPGQDPQFLISFYEKMQSDKGSIPDRFSAQQFSDYHSELNMSSLELGDSALYFCASSLATPSIDLEQFFGPGTRLTVL.

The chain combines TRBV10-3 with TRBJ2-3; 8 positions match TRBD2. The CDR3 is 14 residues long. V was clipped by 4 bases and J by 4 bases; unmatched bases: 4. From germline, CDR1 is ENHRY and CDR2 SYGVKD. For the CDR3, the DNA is TGTGCCATCAGTGCGGGGGGGCCCCCAGATACGCAGTATTTT. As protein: CAISAGGPPDTQYF.

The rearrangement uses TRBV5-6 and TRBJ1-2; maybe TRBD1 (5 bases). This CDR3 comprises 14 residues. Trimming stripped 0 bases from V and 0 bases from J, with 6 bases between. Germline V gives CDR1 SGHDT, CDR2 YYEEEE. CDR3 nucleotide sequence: TGTGCCAGCAGCTTGGGACAGTCTAACTATGGCTACACCTTC. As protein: CASSLGQSNYGYTF.

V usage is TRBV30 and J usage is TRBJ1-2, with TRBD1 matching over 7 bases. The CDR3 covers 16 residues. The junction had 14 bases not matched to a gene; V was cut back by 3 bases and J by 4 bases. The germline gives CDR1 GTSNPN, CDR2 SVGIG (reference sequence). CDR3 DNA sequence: TGTGCCTGGAGACGGGACAGACCATCCCGGGGCTATGGCTACACCTTC. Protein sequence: CAWRRDRPSRGYGYTF.

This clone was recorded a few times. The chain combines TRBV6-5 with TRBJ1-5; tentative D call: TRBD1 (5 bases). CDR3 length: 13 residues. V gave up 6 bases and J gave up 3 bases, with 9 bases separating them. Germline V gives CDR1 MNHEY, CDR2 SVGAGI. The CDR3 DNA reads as TGTGCCAGCAGGGGGGTTAACAATCAGCCCCAGCATTTT. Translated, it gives CASRGVNNQPQHF.

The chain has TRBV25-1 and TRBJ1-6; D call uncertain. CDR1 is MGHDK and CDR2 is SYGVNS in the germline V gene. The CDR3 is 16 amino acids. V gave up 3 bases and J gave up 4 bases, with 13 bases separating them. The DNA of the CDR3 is TGTGCCAGCAGTGATCTTACCCTGGGGTATAATTCACCCCTCCACTTT. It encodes CASSDLTLGYNSPLHF. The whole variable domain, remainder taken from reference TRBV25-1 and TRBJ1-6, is EADIYQTPRYLVIGTGKKITLECSQTMGHDKMYWYQQDPGMELHLIHYSYGVNSTEKGDLSSESTVSRIRTEHFPLTLESARPSHTSQYLCASSDLTLGYNSPLHFGNGTRLTVT.

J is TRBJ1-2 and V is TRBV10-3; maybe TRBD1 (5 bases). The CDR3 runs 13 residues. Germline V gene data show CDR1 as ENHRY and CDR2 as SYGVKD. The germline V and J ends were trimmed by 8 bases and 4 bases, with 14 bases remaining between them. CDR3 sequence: CAISGGSGYGYTF. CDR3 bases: TGTGCCATCTCCGGGGGGTCAGGCTATGGCTACACCTTC.

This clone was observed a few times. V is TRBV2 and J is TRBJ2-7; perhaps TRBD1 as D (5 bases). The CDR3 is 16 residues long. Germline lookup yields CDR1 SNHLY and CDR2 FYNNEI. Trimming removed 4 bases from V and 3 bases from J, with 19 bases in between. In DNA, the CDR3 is TGTGCCAGCAGTGGGTACAGGCAAATTACCTTCTACGAGCAGTACTTC. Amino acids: CASSGYRQITFYEQYF.

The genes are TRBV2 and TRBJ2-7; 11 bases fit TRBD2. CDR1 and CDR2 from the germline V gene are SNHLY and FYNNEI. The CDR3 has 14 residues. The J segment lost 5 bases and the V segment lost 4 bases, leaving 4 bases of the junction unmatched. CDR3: CASSGLAGSDEQYF. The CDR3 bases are TGTGCCAGCAGTGGACTAGCGGGGTCTGACGAGCAGTACTTC. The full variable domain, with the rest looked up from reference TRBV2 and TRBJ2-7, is EPEVTQTPSHQVTQMGQEVILRCVPISNHLYFYWYRQILGQKVEFLVSFYNNEISEKSEIFDDQFSVERPDGSNFTLKIRSTKLEDSAMYFCASSGLAGSDEQYFGPGTRLTVT.

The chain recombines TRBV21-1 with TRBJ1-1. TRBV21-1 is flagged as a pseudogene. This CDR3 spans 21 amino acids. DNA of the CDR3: TGTGCCAGCAGCAAAGATGGGGGCGGGGGGGATGTTTGGCCCCCGAACACTGAAGCTTTCTTT. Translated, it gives CASSKDGGGGDVWPPNTEAFF.

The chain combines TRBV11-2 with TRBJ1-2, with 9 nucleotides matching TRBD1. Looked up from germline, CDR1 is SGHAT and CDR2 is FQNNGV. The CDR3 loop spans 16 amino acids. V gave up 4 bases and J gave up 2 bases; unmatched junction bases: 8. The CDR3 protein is CASSSSPGTGNYGYTF. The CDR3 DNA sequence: TGTGCCAGCAGCTCAAGTCCCGGGACAGGGAACTATGGCTACACCTTC.

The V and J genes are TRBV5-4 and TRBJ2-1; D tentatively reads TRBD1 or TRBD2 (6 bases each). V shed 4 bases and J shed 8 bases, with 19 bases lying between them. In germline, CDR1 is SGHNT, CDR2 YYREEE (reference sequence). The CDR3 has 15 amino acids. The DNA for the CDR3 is TGTGCCAGCAGCCCGGAAGTGGGGGGCCGGGATGAGCAGTTCTTC. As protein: CASSPEVGGRDEQFF.

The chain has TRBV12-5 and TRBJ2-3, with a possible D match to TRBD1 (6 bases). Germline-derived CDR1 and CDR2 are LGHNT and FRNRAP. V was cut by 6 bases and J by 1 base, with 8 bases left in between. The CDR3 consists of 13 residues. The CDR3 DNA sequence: TGTGCTAGTGGACCAGGGGGCACAGATACGCAGTATTTT. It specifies CASGPGGTDTQYF.

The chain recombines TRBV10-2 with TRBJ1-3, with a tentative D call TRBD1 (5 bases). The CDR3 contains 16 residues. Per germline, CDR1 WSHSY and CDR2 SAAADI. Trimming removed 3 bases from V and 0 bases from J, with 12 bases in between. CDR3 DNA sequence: TGCGCCAGCAGTGATATATGGCAGGGCTCTGGAAACACCATATATTTT. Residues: CASSDIWQGSGNTIYF.

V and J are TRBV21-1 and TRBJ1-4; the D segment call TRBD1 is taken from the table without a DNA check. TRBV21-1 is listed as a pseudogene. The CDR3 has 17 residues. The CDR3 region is CASSKVISGQTGSRLFF. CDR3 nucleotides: TGTGCCAGCAGCAAAGTAATCTCGGGACAGACTGGATCGAGACTGTTTTTT.

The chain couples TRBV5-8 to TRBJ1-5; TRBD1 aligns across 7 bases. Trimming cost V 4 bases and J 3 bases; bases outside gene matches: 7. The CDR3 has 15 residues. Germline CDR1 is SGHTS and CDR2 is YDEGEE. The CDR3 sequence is CASSLGTVINQPQHF. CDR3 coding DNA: TGTGCCAGCAGCCTCGGGACAGTGATCAATCAGCCCCAGCATTTT.

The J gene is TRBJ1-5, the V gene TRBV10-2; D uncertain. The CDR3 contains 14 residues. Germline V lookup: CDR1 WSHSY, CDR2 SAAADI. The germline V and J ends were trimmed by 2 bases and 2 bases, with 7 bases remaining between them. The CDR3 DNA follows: TGCGCCAGCAGTGAGAGGGCGGGCAATCAGCCCCAGCATTTT. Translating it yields CASSERAGNQPQHF.

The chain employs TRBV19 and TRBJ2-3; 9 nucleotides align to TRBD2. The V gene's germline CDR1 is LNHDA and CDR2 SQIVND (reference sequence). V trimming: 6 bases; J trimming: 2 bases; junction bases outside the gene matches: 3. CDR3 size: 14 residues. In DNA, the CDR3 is TGTGCCAGTAGCCGGACTAGCGCCACAGATACGCAGTATTTT. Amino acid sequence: CASSRTSATDTQYF.

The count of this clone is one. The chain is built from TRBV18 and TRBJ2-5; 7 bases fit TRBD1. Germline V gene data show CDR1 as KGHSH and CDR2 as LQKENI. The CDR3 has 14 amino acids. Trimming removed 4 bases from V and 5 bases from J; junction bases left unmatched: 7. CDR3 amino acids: CASSLTGVPETQYF. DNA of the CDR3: TGTGCCAGCTCACTAACAGGGGTGCCGGAGACCCAGTACTTC.

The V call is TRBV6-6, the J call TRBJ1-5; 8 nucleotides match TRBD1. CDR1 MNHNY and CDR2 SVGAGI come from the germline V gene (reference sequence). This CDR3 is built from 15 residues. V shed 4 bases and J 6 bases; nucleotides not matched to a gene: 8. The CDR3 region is CASSSGQGDSQPQHF. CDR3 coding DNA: TGTGCCAGCAGTTCCGGACAGGGAGATAGTCAGCCCCAGCATTTT.

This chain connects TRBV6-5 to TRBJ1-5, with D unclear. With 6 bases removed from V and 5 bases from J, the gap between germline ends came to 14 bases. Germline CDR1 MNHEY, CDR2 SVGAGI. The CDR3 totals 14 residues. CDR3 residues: CASRAVVGDQPQHF. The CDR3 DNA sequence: TGTGCCAGCAGGGCTGTAGTAGGAGATCAGCCCCAGCATTTT.